The rows below give T cell receptor beta chains drawn from one sample of a study of beta chain features in type 1 diabetes. Clones were read by immunoSEQ multiplex PCR, and TCRdb kept only the in-frame ones, dropping some. The sample has around 200,000 clones, around 13% seen once. The sequencing sample was made of central memory CD4+ T cells from blood. The receptors here all came from a woman in her late teens or twenties in good health. The CDR3 runs from the conserved cysteine through the conserved F or W. A D gene is named only where the DNA matches it firmly. Size tells how often a clone was seen (once, few, many) or the class of an expanded clone, and some rows leave it out.

V: TRBV28; size: NA; J: TRBJ1-4; D: NA; DNA: TGTGCCAGCGCCCGGGTCCATAGGGAAAAACTGTTTTTT; CDR3: CASARVHREKLFF
V: TRBV28; size: NA; J: TRBJ1-4; D: TRBD1; DNA: TGTGCCAGCAGTGCTTCCGGGACAGGGCCCCCAAAACTGTTTTTT; CDR3: CASSASGTGPPKLFF
V: TRBV25-1; size: NA; J: TRBJ1-2; D: TRBD1; DNA: TGTGCCTTCAGGGGGCGAACGTACTATGGCTACACCTTC; CDR3: CAFRGRTYYGYTF
V: TRBV7-2; size: NA; J: TRBJ1-3; D: NA; DNA: TGTGCCAGCAGTAAACAGGGTTTAGCAGACACCATATATTTT; CDR3: CASSKQGLADTIYF
V: TRBV7-2; size: once; J: TRBJ2-7; D: TRBD1; DNA: TGTGCCAGCAGATCGCTTAAGGGGACAGGAGACTACGAGCAGTACTTC; CDR3: CASRSLKGTGDYEQYF
V: TRBV27; size: few; J: TRBJ2-7; D: TRBD2; DNA: TGTGCCAGCAGTCCCCTAGCGGGAGGGTTCTACGAGCAGTACTTC; CDR3: CASSPLAGGFYEQYF
V: TRBV29-1; size: NA; J: TRBJ2-7; D: NA; DNA: TGCAGCGCGCACGTGATCCCCGGCGAGCAGTACTTC; CDR3: CSAHVIPGEQYF
V: TRBV4-2; size: NA; J: TRBJ2-2; D: NA; DNA: TGTGCCACCTCGAACACCGGGGAGCTGTTTTTT; CDR3: CATSNTGELFF
V: TRBV28; size: few; J: TRBJ2-3; D: NA; DNA: TGTGCCAGCAGCCCCCCTGTTGGCCGCACAGATACGCAGTATTTT; CDR3: CASSPPVGRTDTQYF
V: TRBV7-3; size: NA; J: TRBJ1-2; D: NA; DNA: TGTGCCAGCAGCTTCGATCCCGGGCGGGGTGGCTACACCTTC; CDR3: CASSFDPGRGGYTF
V: TRBV9; size: NA; J: TRBJ2-7; D: TRBD1; DNA: TGTGCCAGCAGCGCCTTCGACAGGGGGCTGGTCGAGCAGTACTTC; CDR3: CASSAFDRGLVEQYF
V: TRBV30; size: NA; J: TRBJ2-1; D: TRBD2; DNA: TGTGCCTGGAGTGCTAGGACTAGCGGGAGTAGAAAAGAGCAGTTCTTC; CDR3: CAWSARTSGSRKEQFF
V: TRBV10-3; size: few; J: TRBJ1-1; D: TRBD1; DNA: TGTGCCATCAGCCCGGGACAGGGCATGAACACTGAAGCTTTCTTT; CDR3: CAISPGQGMNTEAFF
V: TRBV27; size: few; J: TRBJ2-7; D: NA; DNA: TGTGCCAGCAAGAGTGGAAGCGGAATTTCCTACGAGCAGTACTTC; CDR3: CASKSGSGISYEQYF
V: TRBV6-5; size: NA; J: TRBJ2-7; D: NA; DNA: TGTGCCAGCAGATCCTTCCAGGGCACCTACGAGCAGTACTTC; CDR3: CASRSFQGTYEQYF
V: TRBV30; size: few; J: TRBJ2-7; D: TRBD2; DNA: TGTGCCTGGAGTAGAAGGTTAGCGGGAGGGCCCTACGAGCAGTACTTC; CDR3: CAWSRRLAGGPYEQYF
V: TRBV6-1; size: NA; J: TRBJ1-1; D: TRBD1; DNA: TGTGCCAGCAGGCAACAGGGGGTGAACACTGAAGCTTTCTTT; CDR3: CASRQQGVNTEAFF
V: TRBV25-1; size: NA; J: TRBJ1-1; D: TRBD1; DNA: TGTGCCAGCAGTGTGAACAGGGGATATACTGAAGCTTTCTTT; CDR3: CASSVNRGYTEAFF
V: TRBV7-9; size: many; J: TRBJ2-5; D: TRBD2; DNA: TGTGCCAGCAGCTCCGCCGGGGGGCAAGAGACCCAGTACTTC; CDR3: CASSSAGGQETQYF
V: TRBV18; size: NA; J: TRBJ2-1; D: TRBD2; DNA: TGTGCCAGCTCACCACCGGGGAGGGATCCTGAGCAGTTCTTC; CDR3: CASSPPGRDPEQFF
V: TRBV6-5; size: few; J: TRBJ2-5; D: TRBD1; DNA: TGTGCCAGTACGGGACAGGGTAAAGGGGAGACCCAGTACTTC; CDR3: CASTGQGKGETQYF
V: TRBV27; size: NA; J: TRBJ1-5; D: NA; DNA: TGTGCCAGCAGTCTAATACAGGGCCAGCCCCAGCATTTT; CDR3: CASSLIQGQPQHF
V: TRBV4-2; size: few; J: TRBJ2-3; D: TRBD2; DNA: TGTGCCAGCAGCCAAGAGGGACTAGCGGGAGAGACGGATACGCAGTATTTT; CDR3: CASSQEGLAGETDTQYF
V: TRBV10-1; size: NA; J: TRBJ2-5; D: TRBD2; DNA: TGCGCCAGCAGTGAAGCGGGAGCCAACCAAGAGACCCAGTACTTC; CDR3: CASSEAGANQETQYF
V: TRBV19; size: few; J: TRBJ2-7; D: TRBD1; DNA: TGTGCCAGCAGACCCACCGGGACAGGGGACTCCTACGAGCAGTACTTC; CDR3: CASRPTGTGDSYEQYF
V: TRBV5-6; size: few; J: TRBJ2-7; D: TRBD1; DNA: TGTGCCAGCAGCTGGGACAGAAGCTCCTACGAGCAGTACTTC; CDR3: CASSWDRSSYEQYF
V: TRBV5-1; size: few; J: TRBJ2-2; D: NA; DNA: TGCGCCAGCAGCCGGGACTCCCAGAACACCGGGGAGCTGTTTTTT; CDR3: CASSRDSQNTGELFF
V: TRBV25-1; size: few; J: TRBJ2-5; D: NA; DNA: TGTGCCAGCAGTGATCCGGGAAGAATGGAGACCCAGTACTTC; CDR3: CASSDPGRMETQYF
V: TRBV30; size: few; J: TRBJ1-2; D: NA; DNA: TGTGCCTGGAGTGTGAAAGGGGCCGGCTCGGGTGGCTACACCTTC; CDR3: CAWSVKGAGSGGYTF
V: TRBV7-8; size: NA; J: TRBJ2-2; D: TRBD2; DNA: TGTGCCAGCAGCCCCCGGACTAGCGGGAGAGGAACCGGGGAGCTGTTTTTT; CDR3: CASSPRTSGRGTGELFF
V: TRBV30; size: few; J: TRBJ2-3; D: NA; DNA: TGTGCCTGGAGGCGGGCGGGAACTAGCACAGATACGCAGTATTTT; CDR3: CAWRRAGTSTDTQYF
V: TRBV28; size: few; J: TRBJ2-5; D: NA; DNA: TGTGCCAGCAGTTTCGGGAGCTATGGAGGGCCTGGAAAGAGAGAGACCCAGTACTTC; CDR3: CASSFGSYGGPGKRETQYF
V: TRBV18; size: few; J: TRBJ1-1; D: NA; DNA: TGTGCCAGCTCACCCGCGATCATGAACACTGAAGCTTTCTTT; CDR3: CASSPAIMNTEAFF
V: TRBV7-9; size: few; J: TRBJ1-1; D: NA; DNA: TGTGCCAGCAGCTCACAGGAGAACACTGAAGCTTTCTTT; CDR3: CASSSQENTEAFF
V: TRBV19; size: NA; J: TRBJ2-5; D: NA; DNA: TGTGCCAGTAGTGGTGGCGGGACGGGGGAGACCCAGTACTTC; CDR3: CASSGGGTGETQYF
V: TRBV7-9; size: few; J: TRBJ2-5; D: TRBD2; DNA: TGTGCCAGCAGCTTAACTAGCGGGAGACTCGAGACCCAGTACTTC; CDR3: CASSLTSGRLETQYF
V: TRBV19; size: NA; J: TRBJ2-1; D: TRBD2; DNA: TGTGCCAGTAGTATAGACTTAGCGGGAGGCTACAATGAGCAGTTCTTC; CDR3: CASSIDLAGGYNEQFF
V: TRBV11-1; size: NA; J: TRBJ2-1; D: TRBD2; DNA: TGTGCCAGCAGCCCCCGGTTGACTAGCGGGAGGGCTGGCAGCAATGAGCAGTTCTTC; CDR3: CASSPRLTSGRAGSNEQFF
V: TRBV11-2; size: few; J: TRBJ2-5; D: TRBD1; DNA: TGTGCCAGCAGCGTAAACCGGGACAGGGTAGAGACCCAGTACTTC; CDR3: CASSVNRDRVETQYF
V: TRBV5-4; size: NA; J: TRBJ2-5; D: TRBD1; DNA: TGTGCCAGCAGCGGACAGGGGCAAGAGACCCAGTACTTC; CDR3: CASSGQGQETQYF
V: TRBV15; size: NA; J: TRBJ2-1; D: TRBD2; DNA: TGTGCCACCAGCAGAGCCGTCCCGGGACTAGCAAGCTCCTACAATGAGCAGTTCTTC; CDR3: CATSRAVPGLASSYNEQFF
V: TRBV5-1; size: NA; J: TRBJ1-3; D: NA; DNA: TGCGCCAGCAGCTTGGGGTCAGGGGTCGGAAACACCATATATTTT; CDR3: CASSLGSGVGNTIYF
V: TRBV30; size: few; J: TRBJ1-5; D: NA; DNA: TGTGCCTGGAGTGTATTCACGGTGAATCAGCCCCAGCATTTT; CDR3: CAWSVFTVNQPQHF
V: TRBV7-2; size: few; J: TRBJ2-2; D: TRBD2; DNA: TGTGCCAGCAGCCCAGGGACTAGCGGGAAGAACACCGGGGAGCTGTTTTTT; CDR3: CASSPGTSGKNTGELFF
V: TRBV14; size: NA; J: TRBJ1-1; D: NA; DNA: TGTGCCAGCAGCCCCCCCGGGATGAACACTGAAGCTTTCTTT; CDR3: CASSPPGMNTEAFF
V: TRBV7-3; size: NA; J: TRBJ2-3; D: NA; DNA: TGTGCCAGCAGCTTTGGAGGGACGGCAGATACGCAGTATTTT; CDR3: CASSFGGTADTQYF
V: TRBV5-1; size: NA; J: TRBJ2-1; D: TRBD2; DNA: TGCGCCAGCAGCTTGGTAATTCAGCGGGGAGATAATGAGCAGTTCTTC; CDR3: CASSLVIQRGDNEQFF
V: TRBV27; size: few; J: TRBJ1-5; D: NA; DNA: TGTGCCAGCAGTTCCAGGCACAATCAGCCCCAGCATTTT; CDR3: CASSSRHNQPQHF
V: TRBV7-9; size: few; J: TRBJ1-1; D: NA; DNA: TGTGCCAGCAGCCGCGAGGACACTGAAGCTTTCTTT; CDR3: CASSREDTEAFF
V: TRBV4-2; size: many; J: TRBJ2-1; D: TRBD2; DNA: TGTGCCAGCAGCCAAGGGCGGGAGACGCTGAGGCAGTTCTTC; CDR3: CASSQGRETLRQFF
V: TRBV19; size: few; J: TRBJ2-5; D: TRBD1; DNA: TGTGCCAGTAGTAGGGACAGTCCGGGTACCCAGTACTTC; CDR3: CASSRDSPGTQYF
V: TRBV5-1; size: NA; J: TRBJ2-2; D: NA; DNA: TGCGCCAGCAAGGAGGGGACCAGTTCGAACACCGGGGAGCTGTTTTTT; CDR3: CASKEGTSSNTGELFF
V: TRBV28; size: NA; J: TRBJ2-3; D: TRBD1; DNA: TGTGCCAGCACCACCGGACAGGGTCCAGATACGCAGTATTTT; CDR3: CASTTGQGPDTQYF
V: TRBV6-5; size: NA; J: TRBJ1-4; D: NA; DNA: TGTGCCAGCAGTTCGTACTCAAACTCTAATGAAAAACTGTTTTTT; CDR3: CASSSYSNSNEKLFF
V: TRBV7-8; size: NA; J: TRBJ2-2; D: TRBD2; DNA: TGTGCCAGCAGCTTACTAGCGGGAGGGCCCGGGGAGCTGTTTTTT; CDR3: CASSLLAGGPGELFF
V: TRBV14; size: few; J: TRBJ1-1; D: NA; DNA: TGTGCCAGCAGCCAACAGGGTGTCACTGAAGCTTTCTTT; CDR3: CASSQQGVTEAFF
V: TRBV5-1; size: NA; J: TRBJ2-2; D: NA; DNA: TGCGCCAGCAGCGTGGACCCGCGGGCCACCGGGGAGCTGTTTTTT; CDR3: CASSVDPRATGELFF
V: TRBV25-1; size: NA; J: TRBJ1-2; D: NA; DNA: TGTGCCAGCAGTGAAAGGCGGGGGGCTTACTATGGCTACACCTTC; CDR3: CASSERRGAYYGYTF
V: TRBV5-1; size: few; J: TRBJ2-6; D: NA; DNA: TGCGCCAGCACGCAGACGCGGGGAGCCGGGGCCAACGTCCTGACTTTC; CDR3: CASTQTRGAGANVLTF
V: TRBV29-1; size: NA; J: TRBJ1-5; D: TRBD1; DNA: TGCAGCGTTGGGACAGGGGGGAGCAATCAGCCCCAGCATTTT; CDR3: CSVGTGGSNQPQHF